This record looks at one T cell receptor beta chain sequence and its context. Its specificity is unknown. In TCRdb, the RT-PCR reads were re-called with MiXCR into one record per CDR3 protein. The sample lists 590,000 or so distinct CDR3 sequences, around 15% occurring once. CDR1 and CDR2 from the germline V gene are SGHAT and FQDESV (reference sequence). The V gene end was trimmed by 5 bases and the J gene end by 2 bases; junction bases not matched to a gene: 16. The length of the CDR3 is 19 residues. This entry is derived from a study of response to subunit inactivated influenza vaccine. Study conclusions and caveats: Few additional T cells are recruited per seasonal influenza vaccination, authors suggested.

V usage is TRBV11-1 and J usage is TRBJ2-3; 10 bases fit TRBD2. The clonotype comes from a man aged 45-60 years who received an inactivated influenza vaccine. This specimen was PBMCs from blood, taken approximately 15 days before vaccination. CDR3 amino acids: CASSAPVGLAGDTTDTQYF. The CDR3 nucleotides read TGTGCCAGCAGCGCTCCGGTAGGGCTAGCGGGAGATACCACAGATACGCAGTATTTT.